This entry lists 4 T cell receptor beta chains sequenced from one sample in a study of pediatric ulcerative colitis. Generated by immunoSEQ multiplex PCR, the TCRdb table keeps only in-frame clones and is missing some. This sample has 15,000 to 20,000 clones, with roughly 70% found just once. Rectal tissue came from one to two pinch biopsies taken at colonoscopy. Sequencing input: gut tissue. The receptors come from a girl aged 5 to 17 with moderate ulcerative colitis.

V gene TRBV4-1 combines with J gene TRBJ2-5, with 8 bases fitting TRBD1. Germline CDR1 is MGHRA and CDR2 is YSYEKL. The CDR3 extends over 17 amino acids. With 0 bases clipped from V and 4 bases from J, the junction kept 10 bases outside the gene matches. CDR3 sequence: CASSQEVNPGGTETQYF. CDR3 nucleotide sequence: TGCGCCAGCAGCCAAGAAGTAAACCCAGGGGGCACAGAGACCCAGTACTTC.

V gene TRBV11-2 combines with J gene TRBJ2-4; the match to TRBD2 covers 12 bases. The ends lost 1 base at V and 0 bases at J; junction bases unmatched: 1. The CDR3 sequence is 17 residues long. Germline CDR1 reads SGHAT; CDR2 reads FQNNGV. Here the CDR3 DNA reads TGTGCCAGCAGCTTAGGGGGACTAGCGGGAGCCAAAAACATTCAGTACTTC. Translating it yields CASSLGGLAGAKNIQYF.

The J gene is TRBJ1-4, the V gene TRBV18; D is ambiguous. The ends were cut back, 2 bases at V and 7 bases at J, with 14 bases in the middle. The CDR3 has 15 residues. Germline lookup yields CDR1 KGHSH and CDR2 LQKENI. The CDR3 protein is CASSPAAGALEKLFF. The CDR3 DNA reads TGTGCCAGCTCACCAGCGGCGGGCGCGCTTGAAAAACTGTTTTTT.

The chain has TRBV18 and TRBJ2-4, with D possibly called TRBD1 or TRBD2 (6 bases each). Germline CDR1 KGHSH, CDR2 LQKENI. Trimming shortened V by 3 bases and J by 9 bases, and 21 bases separated the two germline ends. The CDR3 is 16 amino acids. Here the CDR3 reads CASSPPSRAEGGIQYF. CDR3 nucleotides: TGTGCCAGCTCACCCCCGAGCCGGGCCGAGGGGGGCATTCAGTACTTC. The whole variable domain, remainder taken from reference TRBV18 and TRBJ2-4, is NAGVMQNPRHLVRRRGQEARLRCSPMKGHSHVYWYRQLPEEGLKFMVYLQKENIIDESGMPKERFSAEFPKEGPSILRIQQVVRGDSAAYFCASSPPSRAEGGIQYFGAGTRLSVL.